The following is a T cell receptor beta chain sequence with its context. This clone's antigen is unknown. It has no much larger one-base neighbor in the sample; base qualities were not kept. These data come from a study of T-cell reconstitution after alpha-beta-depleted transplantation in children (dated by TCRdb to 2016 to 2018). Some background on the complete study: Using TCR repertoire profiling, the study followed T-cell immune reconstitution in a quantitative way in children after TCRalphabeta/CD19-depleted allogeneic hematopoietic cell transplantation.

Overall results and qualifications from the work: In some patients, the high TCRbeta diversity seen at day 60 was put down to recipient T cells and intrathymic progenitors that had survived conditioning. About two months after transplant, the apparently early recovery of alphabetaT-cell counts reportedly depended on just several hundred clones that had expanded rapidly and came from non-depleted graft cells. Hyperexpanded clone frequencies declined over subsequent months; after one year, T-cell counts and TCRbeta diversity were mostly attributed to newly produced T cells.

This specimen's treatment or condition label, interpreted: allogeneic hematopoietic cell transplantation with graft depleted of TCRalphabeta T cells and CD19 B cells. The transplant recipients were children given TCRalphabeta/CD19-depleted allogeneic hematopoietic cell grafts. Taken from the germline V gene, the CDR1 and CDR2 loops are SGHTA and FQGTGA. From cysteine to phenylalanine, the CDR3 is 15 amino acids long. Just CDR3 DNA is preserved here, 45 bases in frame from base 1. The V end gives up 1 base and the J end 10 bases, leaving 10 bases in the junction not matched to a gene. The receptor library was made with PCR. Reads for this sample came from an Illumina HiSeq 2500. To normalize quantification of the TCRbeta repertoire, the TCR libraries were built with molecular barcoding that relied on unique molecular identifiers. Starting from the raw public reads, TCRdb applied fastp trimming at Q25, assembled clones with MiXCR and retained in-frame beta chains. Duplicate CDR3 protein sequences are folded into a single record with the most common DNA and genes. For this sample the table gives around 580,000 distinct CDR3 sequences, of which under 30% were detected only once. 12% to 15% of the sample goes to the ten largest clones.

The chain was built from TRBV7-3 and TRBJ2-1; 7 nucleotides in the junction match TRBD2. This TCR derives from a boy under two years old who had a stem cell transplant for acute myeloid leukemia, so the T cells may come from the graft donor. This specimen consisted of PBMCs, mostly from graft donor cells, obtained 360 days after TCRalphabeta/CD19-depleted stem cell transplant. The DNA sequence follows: TGTGCCAGCAGCTTAAATCGGGACTACCCGAGAGAGCAGTTCTTC. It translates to CASSLNRDYPREQFF.